A selection of T cell receptor beta chains follows, all from one sample in a study of identical twins. One entry per CDR3 protein, called by TCRdb with MiXCR from the 5' RACE reads. The data contain 350,000 or so distinct CDR3 sequences, about 9% of them singletons. The sample comprised naive T cells sorted from blood. These receptors all stem from a woman aged 45 to 65 in good health. CDR3s include the opening cysteine and the closing phenylalanine or tryptophan. A D gene is named only where the DNA matches it firmly. For some rows the clone size is stated as once, few or many, or as a class when expanded; others skip it.

CDR3 protein | CDR3 DNA | D gene | V gene | clone size | J gene
CASSLDPSGRTDTQYF | TGTGCCAGCAGCTTAGATCCTAGCGGGAGAACAGATACGCAGTATTTT | TRBD2 | TRBV11-3 | . | TRBJ2-3
CASSRPGEPQPQHF | TGCGCCAGCAGCCGCCCAGGAGAGCCGCAGCCCCAGCATTTT | . | TRBV4-1 | . | TRBJ1-5
CASSRGVGARTDTQYF | TGTGCCAGCAGCCGAGGGGTGGGGGCTCGGACAGATACGCAGTATTTT | . | TRBV11-2 | . | TRBJ2-3
CATSRGLETQYF | TGTGCCACCAGCAGAGGACTAGAGACCCAGTACTTC | . | TRBV15 | many | TRBJ2-5
CSARGPSYEQYF | TGCAGTGCTAGAGGCCCCTCCTACGAGCAGTACTTC | . | TRBV20-1 | many | TRBJ2-7
CASSPQGALLSGELFF | TGTGCCAGCAGCCCGCAGGGGGCCCTATTAAGCGGGGAGCTGTTTTTT | TRBD1 | TRBV5-5 | few | TRBJ2-2
CSALPGQGLHEQFF | TGCAGCGCGCTTCCGGGACAGGGTTTGCATGAGCAGTTCTTC | TRBD1 | TRBV29-1 | many | TRBJ2-1
CASSFWRTSQTSSYNEQFF | TGTGCCAGCAGTTTCTGGAGGACTAGTCAAACGAGCTCCTACAATGAGCAGTTCTTC | TRBD2 | TRBV12-3/TRBV12-4 | many | TRBJ2-1
CASRKPGLAWGNEQFF | TGTGCCAGCAGAAAGCCGGGTCTAGCGTGGGGCAATGAGCAGTTCTTC | . | TRBV12-3/TRBV12-4 | many | TRBJ2-1
CASSQPGRTTYNEQFF | TGCGCCAGCAGCCAACCGGGACGGACGACCTACAATGAGCAGTTCTTC | . | TRBV4-1 | few | TRBJ2-1
CSARLGPSGSWADTQYF | TGCAGTGCTAGATTGGGCCCTAGCGGGAGTTGGGCAGATACGCAGTATTTT | TRBD2 | TRBV20-1 | few | TRBJ2-3
CAIPNDRAYGYTF | TGTGCCATACCTAACGACAGGGCGTATGGCTACACCTTC | TRBD1 | TRBV10-3 | many | TRBJ1-2
CASSPWTGPLGGFNTEAFF | TGTGCCAGCAGTCCGTGGACAGGACCTCTGGGTGGTTTTAACACTGAAGCTTTCTTT | TRBD1 | TRBV27 | . | TRBJ1-1
CSVGAGGTYEQYF | TGCAGCGTAGGGGCGGGAGGGACCTACGAGCAGTACTTC | TRBD2 | TRBV29-1 | few | TRBJ2-7
CASSGRVSIANTGELFF | TGTGCCAGCAGCGGAAGAGTGTCGATCGCGAACACCGGGGAGCTGTTTTTT | . | TRBV7-8 | . | TRBJ2-2
CASSLGGASGTDTQYF | TGCGCCAGCAGCTTGGGTGGGGCTAGCGGTACAGATACGCAGTATTTT | TRBD2 | TRBV5-1 | few | TRBJ2-3